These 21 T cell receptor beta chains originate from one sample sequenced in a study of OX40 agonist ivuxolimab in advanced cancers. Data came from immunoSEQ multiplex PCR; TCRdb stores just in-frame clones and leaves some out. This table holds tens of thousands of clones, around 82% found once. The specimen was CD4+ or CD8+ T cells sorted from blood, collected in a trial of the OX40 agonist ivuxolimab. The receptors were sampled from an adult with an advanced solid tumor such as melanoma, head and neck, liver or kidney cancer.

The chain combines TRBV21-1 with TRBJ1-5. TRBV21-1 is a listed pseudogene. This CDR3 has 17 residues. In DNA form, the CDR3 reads TGTGCCAGCAGCATAGGGGTTGGGGGGAGGAGCAATCAGCCCCAGCATTTT. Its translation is CASSIGVGGRSNQPQHF.

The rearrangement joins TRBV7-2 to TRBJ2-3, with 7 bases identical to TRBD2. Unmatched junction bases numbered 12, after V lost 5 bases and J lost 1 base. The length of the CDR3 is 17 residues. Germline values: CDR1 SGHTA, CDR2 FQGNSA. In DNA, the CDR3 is TGTGCCAGCAGCCAATTCCCGGGACTACCGCGCACAGATACGCAGTATTTT. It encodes CASSQFPGLPRTDTQYF.

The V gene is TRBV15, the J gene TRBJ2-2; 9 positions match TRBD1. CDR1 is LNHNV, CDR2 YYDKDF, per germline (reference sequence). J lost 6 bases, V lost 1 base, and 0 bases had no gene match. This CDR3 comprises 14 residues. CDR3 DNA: TGTGCCACCAGCAGAGGGGACAGGGCCGGGGAGCTGTTTTTT. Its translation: CATSRGDRAGELFF.

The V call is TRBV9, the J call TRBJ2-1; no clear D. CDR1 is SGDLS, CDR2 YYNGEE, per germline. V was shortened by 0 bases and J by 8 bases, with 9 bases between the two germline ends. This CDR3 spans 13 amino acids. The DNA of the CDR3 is TGTGCCAGCAGCGTAGGACGCTTCGATGAGCAGTTCTTC. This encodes CASSVGRFDEQFF.

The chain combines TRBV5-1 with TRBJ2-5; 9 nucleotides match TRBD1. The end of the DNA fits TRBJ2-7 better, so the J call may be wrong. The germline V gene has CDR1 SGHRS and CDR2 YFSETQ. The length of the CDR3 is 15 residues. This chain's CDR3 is CASSFDTGGSYEQYF. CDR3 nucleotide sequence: TGCGCCAGCAGCTTTGATACAGGGGGCAGTTACGAGCAGTACTTC.

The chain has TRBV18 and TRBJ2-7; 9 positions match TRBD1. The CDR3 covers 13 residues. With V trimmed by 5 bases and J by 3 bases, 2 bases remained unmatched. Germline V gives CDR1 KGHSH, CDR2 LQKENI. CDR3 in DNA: TGTGCCAGCTCAACGGGACAGGGCTACGAGCAGTACTTC. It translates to CASSTGQGYEQYF.

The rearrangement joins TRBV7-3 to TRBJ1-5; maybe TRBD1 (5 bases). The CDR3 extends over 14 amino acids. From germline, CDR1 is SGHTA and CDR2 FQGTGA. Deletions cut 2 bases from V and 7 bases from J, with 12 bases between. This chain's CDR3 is CASSLAGVGQPQHF. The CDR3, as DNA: TGTGCCAGCAGCTTAGCGGGGGTCGGCCAGCCCCAGCATTTT.

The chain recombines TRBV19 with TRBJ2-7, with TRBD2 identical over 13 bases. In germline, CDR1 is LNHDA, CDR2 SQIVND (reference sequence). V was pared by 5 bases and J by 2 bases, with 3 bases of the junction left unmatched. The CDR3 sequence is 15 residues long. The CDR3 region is CASSQLAGGAYEQYF. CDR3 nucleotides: TGTGCCAGTAGTCAACTAGCGGGGGGGGCCTACGAGCAGTACTTC.

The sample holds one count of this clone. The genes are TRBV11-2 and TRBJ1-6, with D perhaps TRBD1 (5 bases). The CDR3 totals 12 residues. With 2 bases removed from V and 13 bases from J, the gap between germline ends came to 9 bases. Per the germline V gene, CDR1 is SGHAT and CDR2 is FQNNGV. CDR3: CASSLPRGPLHF. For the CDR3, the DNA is TGTGCCAGCAGCTTACCCCGGGGGCCCCTCCACTTT.

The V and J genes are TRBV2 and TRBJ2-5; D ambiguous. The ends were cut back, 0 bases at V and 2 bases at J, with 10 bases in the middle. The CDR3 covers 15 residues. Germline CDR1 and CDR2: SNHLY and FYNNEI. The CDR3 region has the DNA TGTGCCAGCAGTGAAGCGGGTGCGACGCAAGAGACCCAGTACTTC. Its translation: CASSEAGATQETQYF.

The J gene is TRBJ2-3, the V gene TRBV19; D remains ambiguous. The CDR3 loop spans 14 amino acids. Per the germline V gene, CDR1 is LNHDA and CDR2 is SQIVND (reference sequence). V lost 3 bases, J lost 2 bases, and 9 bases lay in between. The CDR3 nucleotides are TGTGCCAGTAGTATGCCCTTCTACACAGATACGCAGTATTTT. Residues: CASSMPFYTDTQYF.

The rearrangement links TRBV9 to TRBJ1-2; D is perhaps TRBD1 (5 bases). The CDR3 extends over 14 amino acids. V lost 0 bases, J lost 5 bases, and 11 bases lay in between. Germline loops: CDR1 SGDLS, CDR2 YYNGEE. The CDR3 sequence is CASSVEEGPYGYTF. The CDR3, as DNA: TGTGCCAGCAGCGTAGAGGAGGGGCCTTATGGCTACACCTTC.

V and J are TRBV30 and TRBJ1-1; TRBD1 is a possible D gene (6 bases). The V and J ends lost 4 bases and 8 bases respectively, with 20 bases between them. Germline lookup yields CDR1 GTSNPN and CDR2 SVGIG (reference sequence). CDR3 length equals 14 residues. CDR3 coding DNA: TGTGCCTGGACTCTGCGATCCCGCGGGGGCGAAGCTTTCTTT. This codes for CAWTLRSRGGEAFF. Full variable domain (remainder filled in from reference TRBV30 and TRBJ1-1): SQTIHQWPATLVQPVGSPLSLECTVEGTSNPNLYWYRQAAGRGLQLLFYSVGIGQISSEVPQNLSASRPQDRQFILSSKKLLLSDSGFYLCAWTLRSRGGEAFFGQGTRLTVV.

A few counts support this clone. Here the CDR3 DNA reads TGTGCCAGTAGTACTCCGCGGGACCGGGCCAACGTCCTGACTTTC. This encodes CASSTPRDRANVLTF. This rearrangement joins TRBV19 to TRBJ2-6, with D perhaps TRBD2 (6 bases). The length of the CDR3 is 15 residues. CDR1 and CDR2 from the germline V gene are LNHDA and SQIVND (reference sequence). The ends were cut back, 4 bases at V and 5 bases at J, with 12 bases in the middle.

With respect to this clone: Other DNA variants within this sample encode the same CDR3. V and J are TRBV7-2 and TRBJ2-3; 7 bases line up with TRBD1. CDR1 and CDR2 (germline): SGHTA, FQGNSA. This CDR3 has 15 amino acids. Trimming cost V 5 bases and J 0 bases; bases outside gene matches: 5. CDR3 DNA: TGTGCCAGCAGCCGGGACAGCCTTAGCACAGATACGCAGTATTTT. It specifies CASSRDSLSTDTQYF.

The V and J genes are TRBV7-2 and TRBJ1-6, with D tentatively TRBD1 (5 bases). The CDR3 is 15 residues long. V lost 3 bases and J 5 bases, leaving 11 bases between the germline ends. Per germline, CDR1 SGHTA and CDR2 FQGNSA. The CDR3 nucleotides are TGTGCCAGCAGCTTTCAGGGTGGGGATAATTCACCCCTCCACTTT. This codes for CASSFQGGDNSPLHF.

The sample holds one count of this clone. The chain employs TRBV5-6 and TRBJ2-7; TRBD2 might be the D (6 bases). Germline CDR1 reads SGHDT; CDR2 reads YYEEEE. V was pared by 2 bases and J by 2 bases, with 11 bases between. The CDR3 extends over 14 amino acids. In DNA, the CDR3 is TGTGCCAGCAGCTTTGCGGGGTCCGCCTACGAGCAGTACTTC. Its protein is CASSFAGSAYEQYF.

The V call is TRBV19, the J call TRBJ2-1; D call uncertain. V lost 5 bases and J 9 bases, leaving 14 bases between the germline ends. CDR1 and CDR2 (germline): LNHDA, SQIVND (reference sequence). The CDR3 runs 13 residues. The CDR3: CASSVQGIGEQFF. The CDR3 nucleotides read TGTGCCAGTAGTGTTCAAGGTATCGGTGAGCAGTTCTTC.

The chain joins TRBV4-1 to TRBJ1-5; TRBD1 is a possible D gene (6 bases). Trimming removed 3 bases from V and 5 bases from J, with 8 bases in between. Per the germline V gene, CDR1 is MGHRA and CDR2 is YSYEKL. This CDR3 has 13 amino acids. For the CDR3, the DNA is TGCGCCAGCAGCCAGGACAGCTATCAGCCCCAGCATTTT. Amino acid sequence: CASSQDSYQPQHF.

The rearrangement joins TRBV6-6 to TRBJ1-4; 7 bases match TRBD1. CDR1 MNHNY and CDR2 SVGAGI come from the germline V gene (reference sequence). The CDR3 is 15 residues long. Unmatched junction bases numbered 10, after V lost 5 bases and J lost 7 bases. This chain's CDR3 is CASSRSRQGSEKLFF. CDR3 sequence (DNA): TGTGCCAGCAGTCGCTCCCGACAGGGCTCTGAAAAACTGTTTTTT.

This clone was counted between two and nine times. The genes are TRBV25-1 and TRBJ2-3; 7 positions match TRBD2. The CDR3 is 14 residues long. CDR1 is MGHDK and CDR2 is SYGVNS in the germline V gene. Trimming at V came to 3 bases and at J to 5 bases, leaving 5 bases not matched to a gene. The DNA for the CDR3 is TGTGCCAGCAGTGAGGGCGGGAGTGTAGATACGCAGTATTTT. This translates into CASSEGGSVDTQYF.